The source of this T cell receptor (beta chain) is a study of T cell repertoires in cytomegalovirus infection. Study-level information: It was recently identified HLA-C-restricted and well-studied HLA-B-restricted CMV epitopes that the study used. Indications of both CMV infection and matching HLA type were provided by public TCR beta signatures.

Regarding this clonotype: Its matching antigen is unknown.

Study-level results: Using cumulative public TCR beta family frequency, the authors identified those who carried CMV together with the relevant HLA. Dominating the ex vivo response were HLA-C-restricted CMV-specific TCR beta clonotypes.

TCRdb called the reads again in MiXCR, with one record for every CDR3 protein. The table records about 890,000 distinct CDR3 sequences, roughly 31% of them present only once. Germline lookup yields CDR1 MNHNY and CDR2 SVGAGI (reference sequence). The CDR3 runs to 17 residues. The V segment lost 2 bases and the J segment 2 bases; nucleotides outside the gene matches: 7. The J gene is TRBJ2-5, the V gene TRBV6-6; 11 nucleotides align to TRBD2. The sample in question was cultured CD8+ T cells from PBMCs, obtained from culture after CMV antigen stimulation. The TCR originated in a human donor in good health (CMV status not recorded). Some clones in this sample may be carry-over from other donors' samples. The CDR3 is CASSYTLAGGPQETQYF. The CDR3 region has the DNA TGTGCCAGCAGTTACACCCTAGCGGGGGGCCCTCAAGAGACCCAGTACTTC.